This T cell receptor beta chain was profiled in a study of persistence of HIV-infected CD4 T cells. For the study at large: Median time on suppressive ART was over seven years.

Regarding this clone: Its specificity is not known.

The libraries were made with immunoSEQ version 4 in survey mode. Genomic DNA was diluted to around 10 ng/uL, up to 1 ug per sample. The repertoire was sequenced with immunoSEQ multiplex PCR; TCRdb's copy has only in-frame clones and lacks some. This sample yields approximately 20,000 clones, of which approximately 78% are seen a single time; roughly 7% belongs to the top ten. The CDR3 extends over 14 amino acids. V lost 4 bases and J lost 1, with 8 bases in between. Germline-derived CDR1 and CDR2 are MNHEY and SVGAGI. Lysates of CMV-infected fibroblasts at 10 ug/mL stimulated these cells. Sorting of responding CD4+ T cells relied on upregulated CD40 ligand together with CD69.

The input for sequencing was CD4+ T cells sorted from PBMCs after approximately 19-hour stimulation, taken from a patient who received antiretroviral therapy. This clonotype originated in an adult man with HIV who was CMV-seropositive. The V and J genes are TRBV6-5 and TRBJ1-5; D is unclear. Here the CDR3 DNA reads TGTGCCAGCAGTTCCCCCAGAAGCAATCAGCCCCAGCATTTT. This codes for CASSSPRSNQPQHF.